Presented here are 14 T cell receptor beta chains from one specimen sequenced in a study of neoadjuvant nivolumab and ipilimumab in lung cancer (dated by TCRdb to the early 2020s). The time point label on this specimen signifies: at surgical resection after neoadjuvant nivolumab +/- ipilimumab. Receptor libraries were prepared by the immunoSEQ multiplex PCR assay. TCRdb took this table from immuneACCESS and kept in-frame rearrangements with V and J called. Such tables lack part of the clones; where checked against another copy, unresolved V genes explain under half of the gap, and the rest is unexplained. The sample table lists approximately 17,000 clones, around three quarters of them with a count of one. The top ten clones comprise roughly 6.9% of the sample. The material sequenced was tumor tissue, taken after neoadjuvant nivolumab, alone or with ipilimumab, at or shortly before surgery. These receptors originate from an adult with non-small cell lung cancer.

V is TRBV5-1 and J is TRBJ2-1; D unclear. The germline CDR1 and CDR2 sequences are SGHRS and YFSETQ. The CDR3 spans 15 residues. With 3 bases removed from V and 3 bases from J, the gap between germline ends came to 13 bases. The CDR3 DNA follows: TGCGCCAGCAGCTCTCTGAGACGGAGCTACAATGAGCAGTTCTTC. The encoded protein is CASSSLRRSYNEQFF.

J is TRBJ2-1 and V is TRBV2; 8 positions match TRBD2. V was clipped by 5 bases and J by 0 bases; unmatched bases: 0. The CDR3 loop spans 14 amino acids. Germline V gene data show CDR1 as SNHLY and CDR2 as FYNNEI. For the CDR3, the DNA is TGTGCCAGCAGTAGCGGGAGCTCCTACAATGAGCAGTTCTTC. Its translation: CASSSGSSYNEQFF.

This clone was counted between two and nine times. This chain connects TRBV7-9 to TRBJ2-5, with D possibly being TRBD1 or TRBD2 (6 bases each). This CDR3 has 15 amino acids. Germline CDR1 SEHNR, CDR2 FQNEAQ (reference sequence). Trimming took off 3 bases at V and 4 bases at J, with 15 bases between the two ends. CDR3 protein: CASSFATGASETQYF. As DNA, the CDR3 is TGTGCCAGCAGCTTCGCAACGGGGGCGTCAGAGACCCAGTACTTC. Combining the CDR3 with reference TRBV7-9 and TRBJ2-5 gives the whole variable domain DTGVSQNPRHKITKRGQNVTFRCDPISEHNRLYWYRQTLGQGPEFLTYFQNEAQLEKSRLLSDRFSAERPKGSFSTLEIQRTEQGDSAMYLCASSFATGASETQYFGPGTRLLVL.

This chain joins TRBV19 and TRBJ2-3, with TRBD2 as a possible D gene (5 bases). Trimming removed 5 bases at V and 6 bases at J, with 15 bases between. The CDR3 is 14 amino acids. Germline loops: CDR1 LNHDA, CDR2 SQIVND (reference sequence). In DNA, the CDR3 is TGTGCCAGTAGTCCCGGGGTCCGGTTGGATACGCAGTATTTT. Its protein is CASSPGVRLDTQYF.

The rearrangement uses TRBV5-1 and TRBJ1-5, with a weak D call TRBD1 (6 bases). Trimming pared 0 bases from V and 8 bases from J, leaving 9 bases between. CDR3 length equals 13 residues. Germline loops: CDR1 SGHRS, CDR2 YFSETQ. The DNA of the CDR3 is TGCGCCAGCAGCTTGGGCAGGGGAGAGCCCCAGCATTTT. Residues: CASSLGRGEPQHF.

The V gene is TRBV4-3, the J gene TRBJ1-2; possibly TRBD1 for D (6 bases). In germline, CDR1 is LGHNA, CDR2 YSLEER. The CDR3 runs to 15 residues. V gave up 2 bases and J gave up 2 bases, with 12 bases separating them. This chain's CDR3 is CASSQTRQENYGYTF. The CDR3 bases are TGCGCCAGCAGCCAAACAAGACAGGAGAACTATGGCTACACCTTC.

The J gene is TRBJ2-7, the V gene TRBV5-1, with D possibly matching TRBD2 (6 bases). V lost 2 bases and J 0 bases, leaving 12 bases between the germline ends. This CDR3 has 15 residues. Looked up from germline, CDR1 is SGHRS and CDR2 is YFSETQ. Here the CDR3 DNA reads TGCGCCAGCAGCTTCTTAGCGGAAAGCTCCTACGAGCAGTACTTC. It codes for CASSFLAESSYEQYF.

As DNA, the CDR3 is TGTGCCAGCAGTGTGACTAGCGGGAGGCGAGGAACAGATACGCAGTATTTT. Residues: CASSVTSGRRGTDTQYF. The chain carries TRBV9 and TRBJ2-3; 13 bases agree with TRBD2. Losses at the gene ends were 5 bases for V and 3 bases for J; bases not matched to a gene: 9. There are 17 residues in the CDR3. Looked up from germline, CDR1 is SGDLS and CDR2 is YYNGEE.

This chain links TRBV2 with TRBJ2-7; no definite D call. V lost 4 bases and J 0 bases, leaving 7 bases between the germline ends. CDR1 SNHLY and CDR2 FYNNEI come from the germline V gene. The CDR3 is 13 amino acids. CDR3 nucleotide sequence: TGTGCCAGCAGTGGGGGTAGCTCCTACGAGCAGTACTTC. Translating it yields CASSGGSSYEQYF.

The chain recombines TRBV28 with TRBJ1-2, with TRBD1 matching over 9 bases. Trimming removed 6 bases from V and 4 bases from J; junction bases left unmatched: 9. From germline, CDR1 is MDHEN and CDR2 SYDVKM. The CDR3 runs 15 residues. CDR3 region: CASSPPGQGLYGYTF. The CDR3 DNA follows: TGTGCCAGCAGCCCCCCGGGACAGGGCCTCTATGGCTACACCTTC.

The chain is built from TRBV6-1 and TRBJ2-1; D gene uncertain. V lost 5 bases and J 8 bases, leaving 7 bases between the germline ends. The CDR3 is made up of 11 amino acids. The germline V gene encodes CDR1 MNHNS and CDR2 SASEGT. Written as DNA, the CDR3 is TGTGCCAGCAGTTACGAGCATGAGCAGTTCTTC. Its translation is CASSYEHEQFF.

The chain joins TRBV5-4 to TRBJ2-1; D ambiguous. The CDR3 runs to 16 residues. From germline, CDR1 is SGHNT and CDR2 YYREEE (reference sequence). Trimming left V 2 bases short and J 0 bases short, with 12 bases between. CDR3 amino acids: CASSFGGLSSYNEQFF. Here the CDR3 DNA reads TGTGCCAGCAGCTTCGGTGGCCTGAGCTCCTACAATGAGCAGTTCTTC.

The chain carries TRBV7-3 and TRBJ2-3, with D unclear. Germline loops: CDR1 SGHTA, CDR2 FQGTGA. This CDR3 has 12 amino acids. V lost 5 bases and J lost 4, with 7 bases in between. The CDR3 is CASSAAPDTQYF. The CDR3, as DNA: TGTGCCAGCAGCGCCGCGCCAGATACGCAGTATTTT.

This clone has just a few counts. V is TRBV7-2 and J is TRBJ1-1; TRBD1 agrees at 12 bases. Losses at the gene ends were 1 base for V and 4 bases for J; bases not matched to a gene: 13. Germline V gene sequence: CDR1 SGHTA, CDR2 FQGNSA. The CDR3 is made up of 19 amino acids. CDR3 DNA: TGTGCCAGCAGCTTAGATTATCTGGGACAGGGGGCTGAGGGCACTGAAGCTTTCTTT. The encoded protein is CASSLDYLGQGAEGTEAFF.